Listed below are T cell receptor beta chains from one sample, sequenced in a study of CXCR3-negative and CXCR3-positive naive CD8 T cells. For each CDR3 protein, TCRdb gives one entry from its re-call of the 5' RACE reads, without DNA. This table lists around 88,000 distinct CDR3 sequences. The sample was naive CXCR3+ CD8+ T cells from blood. These receptors were obtained from a human donor in good health. Some clones in this sample may be carry-over from other donors' samples. Each CDR3 is given with its conserved first and last residue.

>TRBV7-6|TRBJ1-4
CASSLEIATNEKLFF
>TRBV6-2/TRBV6-3|TRBJ2-2
CASSDRDRPYTGELFF
>TRBV6-5|TRBJ1-5
CASSVTGLQPQHF
>TRBV19|TRBJ2-7
CASSIGQGSAYEQYF
>TRBV5-5|TRBJ2-1
CASSLSGGVGGEQFF
>TRBV7-6|TRBJ2-7
CASSSDRAGSYEQYF
>TRBV6-2/TRBV6-3|TRBJ2-2
CASSLRWDRGTNTGELFF
>TRBV7-6|TRBJ2-3
CASSGTVRGGNTQNRFAQYF
>TRBV21-1|TRBJ2-7
CASSTRQLQGSYEQYF
>TRBV7-3|TRBJ1-1
CASSSGTGVNTEAFF
>TRBV27|TRBJ1-1
CASSFLPGTEAFF
>TRBV20-1|TRBJ2-3
CSARDRGPSGGLDTQYF
>TRBV7-9|TRBJ2-6
CASSWGRAETGANVLTF
>TRBV6-2/TRBV6-3|TRBJ2-2
CASSYFGQGTTGELFF
>TRBV29-1|TRBJ2-7
CSVLTGGSYEQYF
>TRBV27|TRBJ2-7
CASSLVAGGGYEQYF
>TRBV4-3|TRBJ1-6
CASSQDGYDSPGSPLHF
>TRBV7-3|TRBJ2-5
CASSLMGGVLQETQYF
>TRBV29-1|TRBJ1-1
CSVDGRSPEAFF
>TRBV10-3|TRBJ2-3
CAISESGQGSTDTQYF
>TRBV7-7|TRBJ2-1
CASSLAGLAGRLNEQFF
>TRBV3-1|TRBJ1-1
CASSQTAGHHEAFF
>TRBV19|TRBJ2-1
CASSFWTGNNEQFF
>TRBV21-1|TRBJ2-4
CASSTRPRGTSGNIQYF
>TRBV29-1|TRBJ1-4
CSTKTGDNEKLFF
>TRBV6-4|TRBJ2-1
CASTPGASSYNEQFF
>TRBV29-1|TRBJ2-5
CSVDGSGGYQETQYF
>TRBV6-2/TRBV6-3|TRBJ2-1
CASSGVWRGGNEQFF
>TRBV12-3/TRBV12-4|TRBJ2-1
CASRPLAGGNYNEQFF
>TRBV4-3|TRBJ2-1
CASSQGTSAFNEQFF
>TRBV29-1|TRBJ2-2
CSATGTPNTGELFF
>TRBV25-1|TRBJ2-5
CASSRSSDEETQYF
>TRBV27|TRBJ1-5
CASSFGGFGDQPQHF
>TRBV6-5|TRBJ2-5
CASSYGQGAETQYF
>TRBV7-9|TRBJ2-1
CASSFTSGGYNEQFF
>TRBV27|TRBJ1-1
CASSLLERNTEAFF
>TRBV12-3/TRBV12-4|TRBJ1-4
CASSLGPRGEKLFF
>TRBV3-1|TRBJ2-7
CASSQSGLSNPYEQYF
>TRBV20-1|TRBJ2-2
CSARDLAGLDTGELFF
>TRBV29-1|TRBJ2-5
CSVERRRGHQETQYF
>TRBV5-1|TRBJ2-7
CASTPGTGAYEQYF
>TRBV14|TRBJ2-7
CASSQDPSYEQYF
>TRBV19|TRBJ1-1
CASSIDLGENMEAFF
>TRBV30|TRBJ1-3
CACGSGAGNTIYF
>TRBV6-2/TRBV6-3|TRBJ1-1
CASVIPNTEAFF
>TRBV6-1|TRBJ2-2
CASRPGDHTGELFF
>TRBV4-3|TRBJ2-7
CASSQETGVTSYEQYF
>TRBV13|TRBJ2-7
CASSHRVKDYEQYF
>TRBV5-5|TRBJ1-4
CASSSPQLISDFGEKLFF
>TRBV7-3|TRBJ1-1
CASSLSLYSGQGPPEAFF
>TRBV7-6|TRBJ2-1
CASSYGTSDGGGSYNEQFF